This TCR beta chain was recovered during a study of blood T cell repertoires in COVID-19. Study-wide background: PBMCs, B-cell-depleted T cells, or T cells were the source of the cDNA or gDNA that made up the material.

Original methodology: Cell counts per sample came from amplifying reference gene primers. Using immunoSEQ multiplex PCR, the repertoire was profiled, and TCRdb retains in-frame clones only, with some absent. Clone size and the V and J calls come from that table; the DNA yielded D and trimming. The data hold 90,000 or so clones, with 80% to 95% observed a single time. The CDR3 consists of 15 residues. Germline CDR1 and CDR2: LGHNA and YSLEER. The germline V and J ends were trimmed by 6 bases and 2 bases, with 17 bases remaining between them. Seattle-derived patients entered the study during active infection and were followed longitudinally.

The chain recombines TRBV4-3 with TRBJ2-7; a weak D match, TRBD2 (6 bases). The sequenced sample was peripheral blood. This clonotype originated in a man younger than 35 with COVID-19, enrolled during active disease. This chain's CDR3 is CASSRDLTAAYEQYF. For the CDR3, the DNA is TGCGCCAGCAGTCGGGACTTGACAGCCGCCTACGAGCAGTACTTC.